The entry below describes one T cell receptor beta chain. No antigen is known for it. The sample is drawn from a study of cytomegalovirus exposure and HLA in healthy donors. Points from the study as a whole: Relative to the roughly 690-donor mean, N-insertions were reportedly fewer in an Asian-associated ancestry cluster in a later analysis.

CDR1 and CDR2 (germline): SGHRS, YFSETQ. The CDR3 runs 9 residues. The PCR employed 60 Vbeta primers together with 13 Jbeta primers. The protocol was immunoSEQ multiplex PCR, while the TCRdb copy is restricted to in-frame clones and leaves out a portion. Of roughly 130,000 clones in the sample, approximately 85% were seen once. The specimen was PBMCs. The receptor's source is a boy under 18 in good health and CMV-seronegative. The genes are TRBV5-1 and TRBJ2-5, with D unresolved. The DNA of the CDR3 is TGCGTCCAGCGAGAGACCCAGTACTTC. Encoded protein: CVQRETQYF. Full variable domain (remainder filled in from reference TRBV5-1 and TRBJ2-5): KAGVTQTPRYLIKTRGQQVTLSCSPISGHRSVSWYQQTPGQGLQFLFEYFSETQRNKGNFPGRFSGRQFSNSRSEMNVSTLELGDSALYLCVQRETQYFGPGTRLLVL.